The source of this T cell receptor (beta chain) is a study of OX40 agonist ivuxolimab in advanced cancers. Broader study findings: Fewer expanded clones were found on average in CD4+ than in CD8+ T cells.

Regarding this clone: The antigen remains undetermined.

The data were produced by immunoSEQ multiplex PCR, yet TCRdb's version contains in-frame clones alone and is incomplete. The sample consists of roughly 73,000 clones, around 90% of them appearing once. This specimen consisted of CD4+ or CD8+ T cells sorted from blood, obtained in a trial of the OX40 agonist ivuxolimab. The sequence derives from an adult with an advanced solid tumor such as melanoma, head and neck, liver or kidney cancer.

CDR3 protein: CASTHGEGWEKLFF. The CDR3 bases are TGTGCCAGCACCCACGGTGAAGGGTGGGAAAAACTGTTTTTT. The V gene is TRBV6-6, the J gene TRBJ1-4; D uncertain. This CDR3 is 14 amino acids long. V lost 7 bases to trimming and J lost 8 bases, with 17 bases between them. Germline V gene lookup returns CDR1 MNHNY and CDR2 SVGAGI (reference sequence).